This is a list of T cell receptor beta chains from one sample in a study of control samples from healthy donors and cancer patients. Measured with immunoSEQ multiplex PCR; TCRdb has only the in-frame clones, and not every one. The table lists 130,000 to 150,000 clones, under 95% of them singletons. Sequencing input: blood. The receptor source for this set is a man between 18 and 29 years old in good health. The CDR3 runs from the conserved cysteine through the conserved F or W. The D gene is left open where the match is weak. Clone size is stated in some rows and not others, as once, few, many or a class when expanded.

TRBJ1-5,.,TRBV7-9,.,CASSFPGEPQHF,TGTGCCAGCAGCTTCCCAGGGGAGCCCCAGCATTTT
TRBJ2-1,.,TRBV4-1,.,CASSQDPGDENEQFF,TGCGCCAGCAGCCAGGACCCGGGAGATGAGAATGAGCAGTTCTTC
TRBJ2-2,TRBD2,TRBV15,once,CATSRDGAGGLTGELFF,TGTGCCACCAGCAGAGACGGTGCGGGGGGGCTCACCGGGGAGCTGTTTTTT
TRBJ1-4,.,TRBV13,once,CASSSTYRNGDEKLFF,TGTGCCAGCAGCTCGACCTACAGGAATGGAGATGAAAAACTGTTTTTT
TRBJ2-2,.,TRBV7-9,.,CASSPSPWAGTTGELFF,TGTGCCAGCAGCCCCTCTCCTTGGGCGGGGACCACCGGGGAGCTGTTTTTT
TRBJ2-7,.,TRBV7-8,.,CASTLPRGGAKTYEQYF,TGTGCCAGCACCCTCCCGCGTGGGGGGGCGAAAACCTACGAGCAGTACTTC
TRBJ2-7,.,TRBV9,once,CASSVGGGTYEQYF,TGTGCCAGCAGCGTAGGGGGCGGGACCTACGAGCAGTACTTC
TRBJ2-1,.,TRBV3-1/TRBV3-2,.,CASSQFPTSSEFF,TGTGCCAGCAGCCAATTCCCGACTAGTAGCGAGTTCTTC
TRBJ1-5,.,TRBV19,.,CASSIEPPRNQPQHF,TGTGCCAGTAGTATAGAGCCACCGCGGAACCAGCCCCAGCATTTT
TRBJ1-1,.,TRBV13,.,CASSLEGDRNTEAFF,TGTGCCAGCAGCTTAGAAGGGGACCGGAACACTGAAGCTTTCTTT
TRBJ1-1,.,TRBV11-2,.,CASSLDPRMNTEAFF,TGTGCCAGCAGCTTAGATCCCAGAATGAACACTGAAGCTTTCTTT
TRBJ1-2,.,TRBV4-2,.,CASSQVGDLYGYTF,TGTGCCAGCAGCCAAGTGGGGGACCTATATGGCTACACCTTC
TRBJ2-1,.,TRBV4-3,.,CASSLGGLDNEQFF,TGCGCCAGCAGTCTGGGGGGTCTTGACAATGAGCAGTTCTTC
TRBJ2-2,.,TRBV4-1,.,CASSQVIITGELFF,TGCGCCAGCAGCCAAGTAATCATCACCGGGGAGCTGTTTTTT
TRBJ1-1,.,TRBV13,.,CASSLEPFSLPNTEAFF,TGTGCCAGCAGCTTAGAACCTTTTAGCCTGCCGAACACTGAAGCTTTCTTT
TRBJ1-2,.,TRBV3-1/TRBV3-2,.,CASSFGQSNYGYTF,TGTGCCAGCAGCTTCGGACAGTCTAACTATGGCTACACCTTC
TRBJ2-5,.,TRBV27,.,CASSSMYQETQYF,TGTGCCAGCAGTTCGATGTACCAAGAGACCCAGTACTTC
TRBJ1-4,.,TRBV9,.,CASSPRWGANEKLFF,TGTGCCAGCAGCCCTAGGTGGGGGGCAAATGAAAAACTGTTTTTT
TRBJ2-3,.,TRBV28,.,CASSLGRRGDTQYF,TGTGCCAGCAGTTTAGGGAGGCGGGGAGATACGCAGTATTTT
TRBJ1-1,.,TRBV24-1,.,CATSDGTEAFF,TGTGCCACCAGTGATGGTACTGAAGCTTTCTTT
TRBJ1-4,TRBD1,TRBV4-2,.,CASSQDPAPGQGAREKLFF,TGTGCCAGCAGCCAAGATCCCGCCCCGGGACAGGGCGCAAGGGAAAAACTGTTTTTT
TRBJ1-5,.,TRBV19,once,CAGSGIGNQPQHF,TGTGCGGGCTCCGGAATTGGCAATCAGCCCCAGCATTTT
TRBJ1-2,.,TRBV4-3,few,CASSQGVSGARGGYTF,TGCGCCAGCAGCCAGGGGGTAAGCGGTGCCAGAGGGGGCTACACCTTC
TRBJ2-3,TRBD2,TRBV7-6,.,CASSRTVGLAESNTQYF,TGTGCCAGCAGCCGAACCGTGGGACTAGCGGAATCTAATACGCAGTATTTT
TRBJ1-1,.,TRBV7-9,.,CASSLAKRGLRRGVDEAFF,TGTGCCAGCAGCTTAGCGAAACGAGGACTCAGAAGGGGGGTTGATGAAGCTTTCTTT
TRBJ1-1,TRBD1,TRBV4-2,.,CASSQGQGWVGEAFF,TGTGCCAGCAGCCAAGGACAGGGATGGGTAGGTGAAGCTTTCTTT
TRBJ2-5,.,TRBV6-5,.,CASSPGLGLETQYF,TGTGCCAGCAGTCCAGGACTGGGACTAGAGACCCAGTACTTC
TRBJ2-7,.,TRBV9,once,CASSRGGATSYEQYF,TGTGCCAGCAGCAGAGGGGGAGCTACTTCCTACGAGCAGTACTTC
TRBJ2-7,.,TRBV6-2/TRBV6-3,.,CASSYRPGRTYEQYF,TGTGCCAGCAGTTACCGGCCCGGCCGTACCTACGAGCAGTACTTC
TRBJ2-5,.,TRBV27,.,CASSLILETEGLGTQYF,TGTGCCAGCAGTTTAATATTGGAGACCGAGGGCTTAGGGACCCAGTACTTC
TRBJ2-3,.,TRBV2,.,CASSRGTASTDTQYF,TGTGCCAGCAGCCGCGGGACGGCTAGCACAGATACGCAGTATTTT
TRBJ2-5,.,TRBV5-1,.,CASKVQETQYF,TGCGCCAGCAAGGTCCAGGAGACCCAGTACTTC
TRBJ1-4,.,TRBV25-1,.,CASSRGLEKLFF,TGTGCCAGCAGTAGGGGTTTAGAAAAACTGTTTTTT
TRBJ1-2,.,TRBV27,.,CASSLLQGGYGYTF,TGTGCCAGCAGTCTACTACAGGGAGGGTATGGCTACACCTTC
TRBJ2-7,TRBD1,TRBV4-3,.,CASSRGQNYEQYF,TGCGCCAGCAGCCGGGGACAGAACTACGAGCAGTACTTC
TRBJ2-5,TRBD1,TRBV4-1,.,CASSQPGGETQYF,TGCGCCAGCAGTCAACCAGGGGGTGAGACCCAGTACTTC
TRBJ2-1,.,TRBV11-3,.,CASSSPRGNNEQFF,TGTGCCAGCAGTTCCCCTCGCGGGAACAATGAGCAGTTCTTC
TRBJ2-3,.,TRBV4-2,.,CASSQVRIGEDTQYF,TGTGCCAGCAGCCAAGTGAGGATAGGGGAAGATACGCAGTATTTT
TRBJ2-7,.,TRBV27,.,CASSLRGEQYF,TGTGCCAGCAGTTTACGGGGAGAGCAGTACTTC
TRBJ2-3,.,TRBV21-1,.,CASSKEKGRTGGSADTQYF,TGTGCCAGCAGCAAAGAGAAGGGGAGGACAGGGGGCTCCGCAGATACGCAGTATTTT
TRBJ1-1,.,TRBV7-6,once,CASRAGGVDYQTEAFF,TGTGCCAGCAGGGCTGGGGGAGTTGATTACCAGACAGAAGCTTTCTTT
TRBJ1-1,.,TRBV6-4,.,CASSDSPEQEEAFF,TGTGCCAGCAGTGACTCGCCAGAACAGGAAGAAGCTTTCTTT